This T cell receptor (beta chain) originates from a study of PD-1 blockade in classical Hodgkin lymphoma. Every patient experienced relapse after autologous stem cell transplantation, and brentuximab vedotin exposure varied. V was trimmed by 5 bases and J by 5 bases, leaving 10 bases between them. The CDR3 sequence is 12 residues long. CDR1 and CDR2 (germline): SGHNT, YYREEE (reference sequence). Assay: immunoSEQ multiplex PCR; the TCRdb copy retains only in-frame clones and omits some. The repertoire holds tens of thousands of clones, with around three quarters as singletons. On this clone: The antigen remains unidentified.

The study, taken as a whole, reports: Individuals who commenced nivolumab within less than 1 year of ASCT were excluded. Before treatment, TCR diversity in newly diagnosed patients was reportedly lower than in healthy donors. Unlike CD8+ TCR diversity, which did not rise significantly by C4D1, CD4+ TCR diversity did.

Here the sequenced sample was peripheral blood mononuclear cells (PBMCs), taken before the second cycle of nivolumab. The sequence came from a human donor with classical Hodgkin lymphoma. The chain carries TRBV5-4 and TRBJ1-1; D may be TRBD1 (5 bases). This chain's CDR3 is CASRGWGTEAFF. DNA of the CDR3: TGTGCCAGCAGGGGGTGGGGGACTGAAGCTTTCTTT.